This T cell receptor (beta chain) appears in the sequencing data of a study of cytomegalovirus exposure and HLA in healthy donors. Overall study findings and caveats: In a later analysis, specific HLA alleles were associated with under 20,000 TCR beta sequences at a 0.05 false discovery rate. Across donors, most TCRs were seen rarely, yet some public ones were widespread.

Germline values: CDR1 LNHDA, CDR2 SQIVND (reference sequence). V lost 10 bases to trimming and J lost 11 bases; unmatched junction nucleotides: 5. The length of the CDR3 is 10 residues. The study ran its PCR with 60 Vbeta and 13 Jbeta primers. The repertoire was sequenced with immunoSEQ multiplex PCR; TCRdb's copy has only in-frame clones and lacks some. The sample has approximately 150,000 clones, about 73% seen once. Note on this clone: What it recognizes is unknown.

Sequenced: PBMCs. The clonotype originates from a woman aged 45-59 years in good health and CMV-seropositive. The chain carries TRBV19 and TRBJ1-1, with 9 bases fitting TRBD1. CDR3 sequence (DNA): TGTGCCACCCAAGGGACAGGGGCTTTCTTT. Translating it yields CATQGTGAFF.